A selection of T cell receptor beta chains follows, all from one sample in a study of cytomegalovirus exposure and HLA in healthy donors. Assay used: immunoSEQ multiplex PCR; TCRdb lists only in-frame clones, some missing. The top ten hold roughly 0.7% of the sample, which has about 190,000 clones, 80% seen once. The sample taken for sequencing was PBMCs. These receptors all come from a boy between 10 and 17 years old in good health and CMV-seronegative. Both conserved end residues are part of each CDR3. Some rows have no size entry. The others give once, few or many, or a class for an expanded clone.

j_gene | abundance | v_gene | CDR3aa
TRBJ2-5 | NA | TRBV6-5 | CASSYETGKQQYF
TRBJ1-3 | NA | TRBV19 | CASSMGSSGNTIYF
TRBJ1-5 | few | TRBV21-1 | CASRPGQGSQPQHF
TRBJ2-1 | NA | TRBV4-1 | CASSPQTLLAEDSYNEQFF
TRBJ1-2 | once | TRBV27 | CASSLTFTYGGYTF
TRBJ1-2 | NA | TRBV5-1 | CASSLTGGEESNGYTF
TRBJ1-1 | NA | TRBV11-1 | CASSLALGGRGITEAFF
TRBJ2-7 | few | TRBV2 | CASRTTYSYEQYF
TRBJ1-1 | NA | TRBV6-4 | CASSDAQGTEAFF
TRBJ2-7 | NA | TRBV4-1 | CASSQDSGTGVHEQYF
TRBJ2-7 | NA | TRBV7-9 | CASSLRGGAFNEQYF
TRBJ2-7 | NA | TRBV5-6 | CASSEDRALYEQYF
TRBJ1-5 | NA | TRBV27 | CASSLIAGPSNQPQHF
TRBJ1-2 | NA | TRBV6-1 | CASIVDRGGYGYTF
TRBJ2-5 | NA | TRBV19 | CASSPRLAGGQETQYF
TRBJ2-1 | many | TRBV2 | CASSAGWGATYNEQFF
TRBJ2-1 | NA | TRBV9 | CASSVYSTGSSYNEQFF
TRBJ1-5 | few | TRBV15 | CATSRGYRRGVNSNQPQHF
TRBJ1-2 | few | TRBV27 | CASSSGTGEIVGYTF
NA | NA | TRBV25-1 | CASSRSGSYEQYF
TRBJ2-4 | NA | TRBV21-1 | CASQGDGAKNIQYF
TRBJ1-1 | NA | TRBV6-4 | CASSGGDSTEAFF
TRBJ2-1 | NA | TRBV7-2 | CASRLLRESTEQFF
TRBJ1-2 | NA | TRBV7-6 | CASSLGGRLRGSRYTF
TRBJ2-2 | NA | TRBV7-2 | CASSASGRGGFTGELFF
TRBJ1-1 | NA | TRBV5-1 | CASSPGTGGETEAFF
TRBJ1-6 | few | TRBV6-1 | CASRPGGDSPLHF
TRBJ1-1 | NA | TRBV9 | CASSVTGLTEAFF
TRBJ2-7 | NA | TRBV28 | CASSLSSGGYEQYF
TRBJ1-3 | NA | TRBV21-1 | CASSQGVGNTVYF
TRBJ2-7 | many | TRBV6-1 | CASSVGWRAYEQYF
TRBJ1-1 | NA | TRBV19 | CASSITVRTGEAFF
TRBJ2-7 | NA | TRBV5-1 | CASSAPGSGHEQYF
TRBJ1-6 | NA | TRBV5-1 | CASSLGDRGSPLHF
TRBJ2-1 | once | TRBV5-1 | CASSAGRHNEQFF
TRBJ1-3 | NA | TRBV5-8 | CASSLGWGLGNTIYF
TRBJ2-5 | NA | TRBV30 | CAWMVAAKTQYF
TRBJ2-1 | NA | TRBV11-3 | CASSRISGSREQFF
TRBJ1-1 | NA | TRBV5-4 | CASSPRGQGWTEAFF
TRBJ1-2 | NA | TRBV19 | CASSILSGREGYTF
TRBJ2-7 | NA | TRBV7-2 | CASSLEWTIYEQYF
TRBJ2-7 | NA | TRBV12-5 | CASGPRGAVSEQYF
TRBJ2-1 | NA | TRBV11-3 | CASSPGLLQGNEQFF
TRBJ1-1 | NA | TRBV4-2 | CASSPHRGDTEAFF
TRBJ2-2 | few | TRBV19 | CASSTGTVNTGELFF
TRBJ1-5 | NA | TRBV18 | CASSPGVSNQPQHF
TRBJ1-5 | NA | TRBV19 | CASSSGTGAGQPQHF
TRBJ2-7 | NA | TRBV5-1 | CASSSSGTTYEQYF
TRBJ2-7 | NA | TRBV11-3 | CASSIQGAVSYEQYF
TRBJ2-7 | NA | TRBV30 | CAWSPRTGEQYF
TRBJ1-3 | few | TRBV28 | CASRPTGAGNTIYF
TRBJ1-1 | NA | TRBV29-1 | CSVAGVMNTEAFF
TRBJ2-7 | NA | TRBV10-3 | CAISAQTAILYEQYF
TRBJ1-5 | NA | TRBV21-1 | CASSKEVRGQPQHF
TRBJ2-7 | NA | TRBV5-1 | CASSLDGVSHYEQYF